This TCR beta chain originates from a study of blood T cells in healthy people across ages. With a J-beta primer mix and a sample-barcoded 5' primer, a second PCR ran about 7 to 11 cycles. Via MiXCR, TCRdb re-called the 5' RACE reads, giving one row per CDR3 protein. Of 950,000 to 1,200,000 distinct CDR3 sequences in the sample, around two fifths were seen once. In germline, CDR1 is SQVTM, CDR2 ANQGSEA. This CDR3 contains 12 residues. The ends lost 7 bases at V and 7 bases at J; junction bases unmatched: 7. The extraction recovered at least 6 micrograms of total RNA per sample. This sequence was found in a man between 18 and 35 years old in good health. The rearrangement joins TRBV29-1 to TRBJ2-1; 7 bases fit TRBD2. Sequencing was done on a sample of blood. The CDR3 DNA reads TGCAGCGGATGGACTAGAAGGAATGAGCAGTTCTTC. As protein: CSGWTRRNEQFF.